The 12 T cell receptor beta chains presented below share a single source sample, sequenced in a study of blood T cell repertoires in COVID-19. Profiled with immunoSEQ multiplex PCR; TCRdb holds only in-frame clones, not every one. Of about 76,000 clones in the sample, roughly 86% were seen once. Sequencing used peripheral blood. Every receptor here comes from a human donor in a cohort sampled during active COVID-19.

V and J are TRBV29-1 and TRBJ1-2; 7 bases align to TRBD1. The CDR3 is 13 amino acids. Germline V gene sequence: CDR1 SQVTM, CDR2 ANQGSEA. V lost 6 bases and J lost 3; bases outside the gene matches: 7. The chain's CDR3 is CSVGTGVDYGYTF. The DNA for the CDR3 is TGCAGCGTGGGAACAGGGGTAGACTATGGCTACACCTTC. Full variable domain (rest looked up from reference TRBV29-1 and TRBJ1-2): SAVISQKPSRDICQRGTSLTIQCQVDSQVTMMFWYRQQPGQSLTLIATANQGSEATYESGFVIDKFPISRPNLTFSTLTVSNMSPEDSSIYLCSVGTGVDYGYTFGSGTRLTVV.

This clone was counted a few times. The chain joins TRBV2 to TRBJ1-5; TRBD1 might be the D (6 bases). V was cut by 7 bases and J by 4 bases, with 17 bases left in between. Germline V gene sequence: CDR1 SNHLY, CDR2 FYNNEI. The CDR3 runs to 15 residues. CDR3 sequence reads: CASTIDRSPNQPQHF. In nucleotides, the CDR3 is TGTGCCAGCACCATCGACAGGTCCCCGAATCAGCCCCAGCATTTT.

This clone has just one count. The CDR3 DNA is TGTGCCAGCACCCCTGGTCGACTTTTGAACACTGAAGCTTTCTTT. Its translation: CASTPGRLLNTEAFF. The chain has TRBV6-5 and TRBJ1-1; D is unclear. V was shortened by 7 bases and J by 0 bases, with 15 bases between the two germline ends. The CDR3 extends over 15 amino acids. Germline-derived CDR1 and CDR2 are MNHEY and SVGAGI.

This chain links TRBV6-5 with TRBJ1-2; 8 positions agree with TRBD1. Looked up from germline, CDR1 is MNHEY and CDR2 is SVGAGI. Trimming took 0 bases from V and 3 from J; bases not matched to a gene: 3. The CDR3 runs 15 residues. Written as DNA, the CDR3 is TGTGCCAGCAGTTACTCAGGACAGGGAGACTATGGCTACACCTTC. The encoded protein is CASSYSGQGDYGYTF.

The chain joins TRBV5-4 to TRBJ2-1; 10 bases fit TRBD2. J gave up 3 bases and V 1 base, and 4 bases lay outside the gene matches. Germline V gene sequence: CDR1 SGHNT, CDR2 YYREEE (reference sequence). CDR3 length: 16 amino acids. The CDR3 DNA reads TGTGCCAGCAGCTTGACTAGCGGGGTTATCTACAATGAGCAGTTCTTC. Translated, it gives CASSLTSGVIYNEQFF. Together with reference TRBV5-4 and TRBJ2-1, the CDR3 gives the full variable domain: ETGVTQSPTHLIKTRGQQVTLRCSSQSGHNTVSWYQQALGQGPQFIFQYYREEENGRGNFPPRFSGLQFPNYSSELNVNALELDDSALYLCASSLTSGVIYNEQFFGPGTRLTVL.

This clone was picked up one time. The chain joins TRBV27 to TRBJ2-1, with D unclear. V lost 3 bases and J lost 8, with 20 bases in between. The length of the CDR3 is 16 residues. Germline CDR1 reads MNHEY; CDR2 reads SMNVEV (reference sequence). CDR3 bases: TGTGCCAGCAGTTTTTTCATTGACCCCCCTAGAGATGAGCAGTTCTTC. It codes for CASSFFIDPPRDEQFF.

This chain joins TRBV6-5 and TRBJ1-1; no reliable D call. CDR1 and CDR2 (germline): MNHEY, SVGAGI. The CDR3 sequence is 14 residues long. Trimming shortened V by 6 bases and J by 0 bases, and 11 bases separated the two germline ends. The CDR3 DNA reads TGTGCCAGCAGCCGCCTGAGCATGAACACTGAAGCTTTCTTT. It codes for CASSRLSMNTEAFF.

This clone has a handful of counts. This chain links TRBV5-1 with TRBJ1-4; the match to TRBD1 covers 9 bases. The CDR3 covers 15 residues. With 3 bases clipped from V and 8 bases from J, the junction kept 8 bases outside the gene matches. Germline CDR1 is SGHRS and CDR2 is YFSETQ. CDR3 in DNA: TGCGCCAGCAGCTCCACAGGGGGCGCGGACGAAAAACTGTTTTTT. It encodes CASSSTGGADEKLFF.

J is TRBJ2-1 and V is TRBV7-2; D remains ambiguous. CDR3 size: 13 residues. Looked up from germline, CDR1 is SGHTA and CDR2 is FQGNSA. V lost 3 bases and J lost 9, with 12 bases in between. CDR3 nucleotides: TGTGCCAGCAGCTTCCGTCTAGTGGCTGAGCAGTTCTTC. It specifies CASSFRLVAEQFF.

The V gene is TRBV27, the J gene TRBJ1-2; D gene uncertain. Germline V CDR1 and CDR2: MNHEY, SMNVEV (reference sequence). The CDR3 is 16 amino acids. V was shortened by 2 bases and J by 4 bases, with 17 bases between the two germline ends. In nucleotides, the CDR3 is TGTGCCAGCAGTTTAAGAGCGGCCAGACGGGGCTATGGCTACACCTTC. Amino acid sequence: CASSLRAARRGYGYTF.

Only a few counts were recorded for this clone. This sequence joins TRBV20-1 and TRBJ2-1; 7 bases are a match to TRBD2. There are 11 residues in the CDR3. The V gene's germline CDR1 is DFQATT and CDR2 SNEGSKA (reference sequence). V trimming: 7 bases; J trimming: 13 bases; junction bases outside the gene matches: 10. CDR3 bases: TGCAGTGTTCACTGGGAGCGGGGTCAGTTCTTC. Protein product: CSVHWERGQFF.

The chain combines TRBV10-3 with TRBJ2-5; 10 bases match TRBD1. Looked up from germline, CDR1 is ENHRY and CDR2 is SYGVKD. The CDR3 has 18 amino acids. The trim removed 1 base at V and 5 bases at J, leaving 13 bases unmatched. CDR3 DNA sequence: TGTGCCATCAGTGAGTTTAGGACAGGGGGACTTGAGAAGGAGACCCAGTACTTC. Translation: CAISEFRTGGLEKETQYF.